The next 27 T cell receptor beta chains were all read from a single sample in a study of blood T cell repertoires in COVID-19. Libraries were prepared by immunoSEQ multiplex PCR; TCRdb keeps only in-frame clonotypes and omits some of them. The data hold about 90,000 clones, with approximately 78% observed a single time. The sample comprised peripheral blood. These receptors were collected from a human donor in a cohort sampled during active COVID-19.

This clone has a single count. The chain combines TRBV4-3 with TRBJ1-3; D is perhaps TRBD1 (5 bases). CDR1 is LGHNA and CDR2 is YSLEER in the germline V gene. The ends were cut back, 0 bases at V and 3 bases at J, with 9 bases in the middle. The CDR3 is 15 amino acids. The DNA of the CDR3 is TGCGCCAGCAGCCAAGATTCCAGGGTTGGAAACACCATATATTTT. Its translation is CASSQDSRVGNTIYF.

The gene calls are TRBV6-4 and TRBJ2-3; 13 nucleotides line up with TRBD2. The CDR3 covers 17 residues. The V gene's germline CDR1 is MRHNA and CDR2 SNTAGT. Trimming at V came to 3 bases and at J to 6 bases, leaving 9 bases not matched to a gene. The CDR3 region is CASSDRRLAGGLDTQYF. Written as DNA, the CDR3 is TGTGCCAGCAGTGATCGTCGACTAGCGGGGGGCCTCGATACGCAGTATTTT.

The chain couples TRBV10-2 to TRBJ1-2; no clear D gene. Germline V gene lookup returns CDR1 WSHSY and CDR2 SAAADI. V was clipped by 0 bases and J by 4 bases, with 15 bases between them. The CDR3 has 16 residues. The CDR3 DNA sequence: TGCGCCAGCAGTGAGTCACCAGGCCGTCTGGCCTATGGCTACACCTTC. This codes for CASSESPGRLAYGYTF.

The gene calls are TRBV5-1 and TRBJ2-1; TRBD1 might be the D (5 bases). V was cut by 4 bases and J by 0 bases, with 11 bases left in between. Germline V gene data show CDR1 as SGHRS and CDR2 as YFSETQ. The CDR3 sequence is 15 residues long. The CDR3 here is CASSMDISSYNEQFF. The CDR3 DNA reads TGCGCCAGCAGCATGGACATCAGCTCCTACAATGAGCAGTTCTTC.

The CDR3 loop reads CASSRGTSGGSTDTQYF. The CDR3 bases are TGTGCCAGCAGCAGGGGAACTAGCGGGGGGAGCACAGATACGCAGTATTTT. J is TRBJ2-3 and V is TRBV4-2; TRBD2 agrees at 12 bases. Germline V gives CDR1 LGHNA, CDR2 YNFKEQ. The V segment lost 5 bases and the J segment 0 bases; nucleotides outside the gene matches: 6. The CDR3 is 17 amino acids.

The chain employs TRBV6-1 and TRBJ1-6, with D possibly being TRBD1 (5 bases). Per germline, CDR1 MNHNS and CDR2 SASEGT. V was clipped by 2 bases and J by 8 bases, with 16 bases between them. The CDR3 contains 16 residues. The CDR3 loop is CASSERSRVAHSPLHF. CDR3 DNA sequence: TGTGCCAGCAGTGAAAGATCCAGGGTGGCCCATTCACCCCTCCACTTT.

This chain connects TRBV5-4 to TRBJ1-3, with a tentative D call TRBD1 (5 bases). The V end lost 4 bases, the J end lost 2 bases, and 13 bases lay between the germline ends. Germline lookup yields CDR1 SGHNT and CDR2 YYREEE (reference sequence). The CDR3 extends over 15 amino acids. The CDR3 sequence: CASSVGAGTGNTIYF. CDR3 sequence (DNA): TGTGCCAGCAGCGTGGGAGCAGGGACTGGAAACACCATATATTTT.

The chain links TRBV7-2 to TRBJ2-7; TRBD1 agrees at 9 bases. The CDR3 runs to 14 residues. The ends lost 5 bases at V and 6 bases at J; junction bases unmatched: 8. Germline V gene lookup returns CDR1 SGHTA and CDR2 FQGNSA. This chain's CDR3 is CASSPQQGAFEQYF. The CDR3 bases are TGTGCCAGCAGCCCCCAACAGGGGGCGTTCGAGCAGTACTTC.

The rearrangement joins TRBV30 to TRBJ1-5, with 9 bases that match TRBD1. J lost 4 bases, V lost 2 bases, and 12 bases had no gene match. Looked up from germline, CDR1 is GTSNPN and CDR2 is SVGIG (reference sequence). The CDR3 totals 17 residues. CDR3: CAWSTDHRTGVNQPQHF. The CDR3 nucleotides read TGTGCCTGGAGTACCGACCATAGGACAGGGGTTAATCAGCCCCAGCATTTT. The entire variable domain, with the rest obtained from reference TRBV30 and TRBJ1-5, is as follows: SQTIHQWPATLVQPVGSPLSLECTVEGTSNPNLYWYRQAAGRGLQLLFYSVGIGQISSEVPQNLSASRPQDRQFILSSKKLLLSDSGFYLCAWSTDHRTGVNQPQHFGDGTRLSIL.

In its sample, this clone was seen once. The rearrangement links TRBV7-2 to TRBJ2-5; no firm D call. The CDR3 runs 11 residues. Trimming removed 5 bases at V and 1 base at J, with 2 bases between. CDR1 is SGHTA and CDR2 is FQGNSA in the germline V gene. The CDR3, as DNA: TGTGCCAGCAGCCTCCAAGAGACCCAGTACTTC. Protein sequence: CASSLQETQYF.

V usage is TRBV5-1 and J usage is TRBJ2-3; 9 nucleotides agree with TRBD1. Germline V gene lookup returns CDR1 SGHRS and CDR2 YFSETQ. V trimming: 3 bases; J trimming: 4 bases; junction bases outside the gene matches: 3. The CDR3 is 14 residues long. CDR3 DNA: TGCGCCAGCAGCTGGAACAGGGGGCCAGATACGCAGTATTTT. Encoded protein: CASSWNRGPDTQYF.

The chain is built from TRBV6-5 and TRBJ2-2, with 8 positions matching TRBD2. Unmatched junction bases numbered 8, after V lost 7 bases and J lost 4 bases. The CDR3 spans 15 residues. The V gene's germline CDR1 is MNHEY and CDR2 SVGAGI. The CDR3 loop reads CASNPRGGTTGELFF. The DNA for the CDR3 is TGTGCCAGCAATCCCCGGGGGGGGACCACCGGGGAGCTGTTTTTT.

This clone came up a few times. The V and J genes are TRBV29-1 and TRBJ1-1; 9 positions match TRBD1. Trimming took 6 bases from V and 7 from J; bases not matched to a gene: 6. CDR3 length equals 12 residues. The germline CDR1 and CDR2 sequences are SQVTM and ANQGSEA. DNA of the CDR3: TGCAGCGTCTGGACAGGGGCCTATGAAGCTTTCTTT. This gives the protein CSVWTGAYEAFF.

The genes are TRBV2 and TRBJ1-3, with TRBD1 as a possible D gene (5 bases). V shed 4 bases and J shed 4 bases, with 11 bases lying between them. Germline V CDR1 and CDR2: SNHLY, FYNNEI. The CDR3 covers 14 residues. Here the CDR3 DNA reads TGTGCCAGCAGTGTTGCCCAGGGAGGAAACACCATATATTTT. This gives the protein CASSVAQGGNTIYF.

There are a few counts of this clone. CDR3 coding DNA: TGTGCCTGGAGTGTCGGGACAGGGGGCGGGGATTCACCCCTCCACTTT. Amino acid sequence: CAWSVGTGGGDSPLHF. The gene calls are TRBV30 and TRBJ1-6; 12 bases are a match to TRBD1. This CDR3 contains 16 residues. V gave up 0 bases and J gave up 8 bases; unmatched junction bases: 5. Germline lookup yields CDR1 GTSNPN and CDR2 SVGIG (reference sequence).

This clone has a handful of counts. V is TRBV5-1 and J is TRBJ2-7; 10 positions match TRBD2. Germline V gene data show CDR1 as SGHRS and CDR2 as YFSETQ. The J segment lost 4 bases and the V segment lost 5 bases, leaving 3 bases of the junction unmatched. The CDR3 is made up of 13 amino acids. The CDR3 sequence: CASRGLARYEQYF. The CDR3 DNA is TGCGCCAGCAGGGGACTAGCGAGGTACGAGCAGTACTTC.

The rearrangement joins TRBV30 to TRBJ1-6, with unresolved D. Trimming left V 3 bases short and J 8 bases short, with 17 bases between. This CDR3 is built from 15 residues. CDR1 GTSNPN and CDR2 SVGIG come from the germline V gene (reference sequence). The chain's CDR3 is CAWSSTGLRYSPLHF. As DNA, the CDR3 is TGTGCCTGGAGCTCTACTGGTTTACGCTATTCACCCCTCCACTTT.

The V and J genes are TRBV28 and TRBJ2-7, with D perhaps TRBD1 (6 bases). The germline gives CDR1 MDHEN, CDR2 SYDVKM. V was trimmed by 5 bases and J by 1 base, leaving 15 bases between them. The CDR3 has 15 residues. This CDR3 is CASSPPWQGSYEQYF. The CDR3 region has the DNA TGTGCCAGCAGTCCCCCCTGGCAGGGGTCCTACGAGCAGTACTTC. The full variable domain, rest sourced from reference TRBV28 and TRBJ2-7, is DVKVTQSSRYLVKRTGEKVFLECVQDMDHENMFWYRQDPGLGLRLIYFSYDVKMKEKGDIPEGYSVSREKKERFSLILESASTNQTSMYLCASSPPWQGSYEQYFGPGTRLTVT.

The CDR3 sequence is CASSLGPGSGGPDGEETQYF. The CDR3 bases are TGTGCCAGCAGCTTAGGTCCTGGGAGCGGGGGGCCCGACGGGGAAGAGACCCAGTACTTC. V and J are TRBV5-4 and TRBJ2-5; 9 nucleotides match TRBD2. CDR1 and CDR2 from the germline V gene are SGHNT and YYREEE (reference sequence). The ends lost 2 bases at V and 3 bases at J; junction bases unmatched: 20. The CDR3 loop spans 20 amino acids.

The J gene is TRBJ2-7, the V gene TRBV27; TRBD2 aligns across 12 bases. This CDR3 has 17 residues. The V segment lost 1 base and the J segment 0 bases; nucleotides outside the gene matches: 4. Germline CDR1 MNHEY, CDR2 SMNVEV (reference sequence). DNA of the CDR3: TGTGCCAGCAGTTTATTGACTAGCGGGGGTTCCTCCTACGAGCAGTACTTC. This translates into CASSLLTSGGSSYEQYF.

This clone was counted a single time. The rearrangement links TRBV5-1 to TRBJ2-7; 12 bases map to TRBD1. This CDR3 has 15 amino acids. The V gene's germline CDR1 is SGHRS and CDR2 YFSETQ. Trimming removed 4 bases from V and 4 bases from J; junction bases left unmatched: 6. In DNA, the CDR3 is TGCGCCAGCAGCCTCCGGGACAGGGGGCAGTACGAGCAGTACTTC. This sequence encodes CASSLRDRGQYEQYF.

V is TRBV28 and J is TRBJ1-6; D may be TRBD1 (6 bases). The CDR3 runs 13 residues. Germline CDR1 reads MDHEN; CDR2 reads SYDVKM. V lost 10 bases to trimming and J lost 7 bases, with 14 bases between them. CDR3 sequence (DNA): TGTGCCACTAAGGGACAACTAAATTCACCCCTCCACTTT. Its protein is CATKGQLNSPLHF.

This clone has only a few counts. The chain uses TRBV4-2 and TRBJ2-2, with TRBD1 as a possible D gene (6 bases). The V and J ends lost 1 base and 3 bases respectively, with 9 bases between them. This CDR3 comprises 15 residues. Germline assignment: CDR1 LGHNA and CDR2 YNFKEQ. The DNA for the CDR3 is TGTGCCAGCAGCCAAGGGCCAGGGGACACCGGGGAGCTGTTTTTT. Amino acid sequence: CASSQGPGDTGELFF.

This rearrangement joins TRBV11-2 to TRBJ2-1; 11 bases line up with TRBD2. V gave up 2 bases and J gave up 3 bases; unmatched junction bases: 0. Germline CDR1 SGHAT, CDR2 FQNNGV. The CDR3 sequence is 15 residues long. CDR3 loop: CASSLTSGSYNEQFF. As DNA, the CDR3 is TGTGCCAGCAGCTTAACTAGCGGGAGCTACAATGAGCAGTTCTTC.

CDR3: CASSLLGDRGHEQFF. The DNA of the CDR3 is TGTGCCAGCAGTTTACTGGGGGACAGGGGCCATGAGCAGTTCTTC. The rearrangement uses TRBV27 and TRBJ2-1; 10 bases align to TRBD1. The CDR3 covers 15 residues. Germline lookup yields CDR1 MNHEY and CDR2 SMNVEV (reference sequence). J gave up 8 bases and V 2 bases, and 6 bases lay outside the gene matches.

This sequence joins TRBV10-3 and TRBJ2-5; D perhaps matches TRBD1 (5 bases). V was cut by 3 bases and J by 2 bases, with 7 bases left in between. CDR3 length: 13 residues. Germline CDR1 reads ENHRY; CDR2 reads SYGVKD. CDR3 region: CAISDRTQETQYF. Written as DNA, the CDR3 is TGTGCCATCAGTGATAGGACACAAGAGACCCAGTACTTC.

The V and J genes are TRBV6-6 and TRBJ2-6, with D uncertain. The germline V and J ends were trimmed by 6 bases and 0 bases, with 6 bases remaining between them. CDR1 MNHNY and CDR2 SVGAGI come from the germline V gene (reference sequence). The CDR3 contains 14 residues. As DNA, the CDR3 is TGTGCCAGCAGCTTTAGCTCTGGGGCCAACGTCCTGACTTTC. It specifies CASSFSSGANVLTF.